This T cell receptor (beta chain) originates from a study of blood T cell repertoires in COVID-19. Study summary: Samples of COVID-19 (acute and convalescent) were obtained from the United States, Italy and Spain. PBMCs, B-cell-depleted T cells, or T cells were the source of the cDNA or gDNA that made up the material.

Per the study methods: For nucleated cells, counts were estimated from reference gene primer amplification. Profiled with immunoSEQ multiplex PCR; TCRdb holds only in-frame clones, not every one. V and J calls and clone size are as listed in that table; D and trimming were resolved from the DNA. The sample has 200,000 to 250,000 clones, roughly 86% seen once. Per germline, CDR1 PRHDT and CDR2 FYEKMQ (reference sequence). With 0 bases clipped from V and 1 base from J, the junction kept 1 base outside the gene matches. There are 17 residues in the CDR3. Sequenced: peripheral blood. V and J are TRBV13 and TRBJ2-7; 15 bases match TRBD2. The receptor's source is a woman aged 40 to 55 with acute or convalescent COVID-19. The CDR3 region is CASSLGGLAGGSYEQYF. The CDR3 DNA follows: TGTGCCAGCAGCTTAGGTGGACTAGCGGGAGGGTCCTACGAGCAGTACTTC.